The 2 T cell receptor beta chains presented below share a single source sample, sequenced in a study of control samples from healthy donors and cancer patients. Clones were sequenced by immunoSEQ multiplex PCR, and TCRdb holds only the in-frame ones, with some missing. The sample consists of 110,000 or so clones, about 83% of them appearing once. Sequencing used blood. These receptors all come from a woman between 50 and 59 years old in good health.

V and J are TRBV18 and TRBJ2-1; D remains ambiguous. Germline loops: CDR1 KGHSH, CDR2 LQKENI. V shed 5 bases and J shed 5 bases, with 4 bases lying between them. This CDR3 spans 11 amino acids. CDR3 region: CASSGHNEQFF. The CDR3, as DNA: TGTGCCAGCTCAGGGCACAATGAGCAGTTCTTC.

The CDR3 DNA reads TGTGCCACCAGCAGAGATGGCTATTCACCCCTCCACTTT. Protein product: CATSRDGYSPLHF. V and J are TRBV15 and TRBJ1-6; no definite D call. With 0 bases removed from V and 8 bases from J, the gap between germline ends came to 5 bases. CDR3 length: 13 amino acids. Germline CDR1 is LNHNV and CDR2 is YYDKDF (reference sequence).